These 26 T cell receptor beta chains came from one sample sequenced in a study of blood T cell repertoires in COVID-19. Assay used: immunoSEQ multiplex PCR; TCRdb lists only in-frame clones, some missing. The sample has some 210,000 clones; 87% are singletons. Sequenced sample: PBMCs or T cells enriched from blood (not recorded which). All receptors come from a man aged 18 to 29 with acute COVID-19.

The chain links TRBV7-9 to TRBJ2-7; D is perhaps TRBD2 (5 bases). The CDR3 length is 14 residues. The V gene's germline CDR1 is SEHNR and CDR2 FQNEAQ (reference sequence). V was shortened by 5 bases and J by 0 bases, with 11 bases between the two germline ends. In DNA, the CDR3 is TGTGCCAGCAGCCATATGGAGGTCTCCTACGAGCAGTACTTC. This codes for CASSHMEVSYEQYF.

This chain links TRBV29-1 with TRBJ1-2; 9 positions match TRBD1. The length of the CDR3 is 16 residues. Germline trimming cut 1 base from V and 4 bases from J; bases unmatched to any gene: 10. The germline gives CDR1 SQVTM, CDR2 ANQGSEA. CDR3 sequence reads: CSVEGDREPLSYGYTF. The DNA for the CDR3 is TGCAGCGTTGAAGGGGACAGGGAACCCCTTAGCTATGGCTACACCTTC.

This clone appeared once. The chain links TRBV4-2 to TRBJ1-3; D is unclear. Between the trimmed V and J ends, which lost 0 bases and 0 bases, there was a span of 12 bases. CDR1 LGHNA and CDR2 YNFKEQ come from the germline V gene. The CDR3 contains 17 residues. The chain's CDR3 is CASSQDIAGSSGNTIYF. CDR3 bases: TGTGCCAGCAGCCAAGATATAGCCGGTAGCTCTGGAAACACCATATATTTT.

The chain has TRBV25-1 and TRBJ1-1; 11 bases are shared with TRBD1. Germline-derived CDR1 and CDR2 are MGHDK and SYGVNS. The CDR3 loop spans 13 amino acids. Trimming at V came to 2 bases and at J to 10 bases, leaving 3 bases not matched to a gene. The CDR3 loop is CASSEGQGARAFF. In nucleotides, the CDR3 is TGTGCCAGCAGTGAAGGACAGGGGGCTCGAGCTTTCTTT.

The J gene is TRBJ2-7, the V gene TRBV25-1, with 7 bases matching TRBD2. The ends lost 6 bases at V and 0 bases at J; junction bases unmatched: 8. Germline loops: CDR1 MGHDK, CDR2 SYGVNS. The CDR3 has 15 amino acids. CDR3 bases: TGTGCCAGCAGGGGGGGGATTGAAAGCTCCTACGAGCAGTACTTC. Amino acids: CASRGGIESSYEQYF.

V and J are TRBV4-1 and TRBJ1-2; 11 bases map to TRBD1. Germline CDR1 is MGHRA and CDR2 is YSYEKL. Germline trimming cut 3 bases from V and 0 bases from J; bases unmatched to any gene: 6. The CDR3 runs to 17 residues. In nucleotides, the CDR3 is TGCGCCAGCAGCCAGACCCCGGGACAGGGGGCTAACTATGGCTACACCTTC. Its translation: CASSQTPGQGANYGYTF.

The chain uses TRBV5-1 and TRBJ2-3; tentatively, D is TRBD1 (5 bases). The CDR3 has 15 residues. The V end was cut by 2 bases, the J end by 1 base, with 11 bases between. Germline CDR1 and CDR2: SGHRS and YFSETQ. CDR3 residues: CASSLLRVGTDTQYF. CDR3 bases: TGCGCCAGCAGCTTACTCAGGGTGGGCACAGATACGCAGTATTTT.

V and J are TRBV23-1 and TRBJ1-5; D is unclear. TRBV23-1 falls under the ORF class, with uncertain function. Deletions cut 10 bases from V and 6 bases from J, with 28 bases between. This CDR3 is 17 amino acids long. The CDR3 DNA reads as TGCGCCATCAAATCATCCGGAGGGAACGACCGGGGTCAGCCCCAGCATTTT. Its protein is CAIKSSGGNDRGQPQHF.

J is TRBJ2-7 and V is TRBV28, with a possible D match to TRBD1 (5 bases). The germline gives CDR1 MDHEN, CDR2 SYDVKM. The V end was cut by 6 bases, the J end by 9 bases, with 21 bases between. This CDR3 is 14 amino acids long. The DNA for the CDR3 is TGTGCCAGCAGCCCGGTCCTCCTCAGGGATGCGCAGTACTTC. Encoded protein: CASSPVLLRDAQYF. Full variable domain (outside the CDR3, taken from reference TRBV28 and TRBJ2-7): DVKVTQSSRYLVKRTGEKVFLECVQDMDHENMFWYRQDPGLGLRLIYFSYDVKMKEKGDIPEGYSVSREKKERFSLILESASTNQTSMYLCASSPVLLRDAQYFGPGTRLTVT.

This rearrangement joins TRBV27 to TRBJ1-6; 7 nucleotides align to TRBD1. V was pared by 2 bases and J by 7 bases, with 5 bases of the junction left unmatched. Germline loops: CDR1 MNHEY, CDR2 SMNVEV (reference sequence). CDR3 length equals 15 residues. CDR3 coding DNA: TGTGCCAGCAGTTTAACGACAGGGTACAATTCACCCCTCCACTTT. It specifies CASSLTTGYNSPLHF.

J is TRBJ2-7 and V is TRBV28; TRBD1 aligns across 9 bases. The V segment lost 4 bases and the J segment 5 bases; nucleotides outside the gene matches: 6. In germline, CDR1 is MDHEN, CDR2 SYDVKM. CDR3 length: 14 residues. The CDR3 spells CASSSGTGLNEQYF. The CDR3 region has the DNA TGTGCCAGCAGTTCAGGGACAGGGTTAAACGAGCAGTACTTC.

The chain combines TRBV5-1 with TRBJ2-2; perhaps TRBD1 as D (7 bases). The CDR3 is made up of 15 amino acids. The V end lost 0 bases, the J end lost 3 bases, and 9 bases lay between the germline ends. Germline CDR1 and CDR2: SGHRS and YFSETQ. The CDR3 DNA reads as TGCGCCAGCAGCTTGGGCAGGGGGGACACCGGGGAGCTGTTTTTT. Translated: CASSLGRGDTGELFF.

The V and J genes are TRBV27 and TRBJ2-2, with D unclear. Germline V gene sequence: CDR1 MNHEY, CDR2 SMNVEV (reference sequence). This CDR3 has 13 amino acids. Trimming took 0 bases from V and 4 from J, leaving 3 bases between them. The CDR3 coding sequence is TGTGCCAGCAGTTTATCCATCACCGGGGAGCTGTTTTTT. Translation gives CASSLSITGELFF.

The chain uses TRBV10-3 and TRBJ1-2; 8 bases map to TRBD1. This CDR3 is built from 17 residues. Looked up from germline, CDR1 is ENHRY and CDR2 is SYGVKD. J was trimmed by 3 bases and V by 6 bases; bases with no gene match: 15. Here the CDR3 reads CAISLPPEVDRDYGYTF. CDR3 DNA: TGTGCCATCAGCCTACCTCCGGAGGTGGACAGGGACTATGGCTACACCTTC.

As DNA, the CDR3 is TGTGCCTGGAAATCGGTGGGAAACACCATATATTTT. Translating gives CAWKSVGNTIYF. The chain carries TRBV30 and TRBJ1-3; the D is unclear. With 4 bases removed from V and 4 bases from J, the gap between germline ends came to 8 bases. Germline V gene data show CDR1 as GTSNPN and CDR2 as SVGIG (reference sequence). The CDR3 is 12 residues long.

This chain links TRBV21-1 with TRBJ2-1; TRBD2 is taken as the D call from the table, unchecked against the DNA. TRBV21-1 is annotated as a pseudogene. This CDR3 has 16 amino acids. Written as DNA, the CDR3 is TGTGCCAGCAGCAAAAGCGGGAAGGGCTCCTACAATGAGCAGTTCTTC. Translation gives CASSKSGKGSYNEQFF.

The V and J genes are TRBV4-2 and TRBJ2-7; D is ambiguous. Germline CDR1 is LGHNA and CDR2 is YNFKEQ. The CDR3 sequence is 16 residues long. V dropped 0 bases and J dropped 5 bases, with 17 bases sitting between them. The CDR3: CASSQDRSYSSHEQYF. DNA for the CDR3: TGTGCCAGCAGCCAAGATCGGAGTTACTCATCCCACGAGCAGTACTTC.

The gene calls are TRBV25-1 and TRBJ1-1; TRBD1 might be the D (5 bases). This CDR3 has 13 residues. CDR1 is MGHDK and CDR2 is SYGVNS in the germline V gene. V shed 3 bases and J shed 4 bases, with 9 bases lying between them. CDR3 sequence: CASSDTGITEAFF. As DNA, the CDR3 is TGTGCCAGCAGTGATACAGGTATCACTGAAGCTTTCTTT.

V is TRBV7-8 and J is TRBJ2-3; the match to TRBD1 covers 7 bases. V was clipped by 4 bases and J by 4 bases; unmatched bases: 5. Germline V CDR1 and CDR2: SGHVS, FQNEAQ. This CDR3 has 14 amino acids. The CDR3 DNA sequence: TGTGCCAGCAGCTCCGGGACAGCAGCAGATACGCAGTATTTT. Protein sequence: CASSSGTAADTQYF.

The rearrangement uses TRBV5-6 and TRBJ1-2; tentative D call: TRBD1 (6 bases). The CDR3 is 13 residues long. Germline CDR1 is SGHDT and CDR2 is YYEEEE. V was pared by 4 bases and J by 4 bases, with 11 bases between. In DNA form, the CDR3 reads TGTGCCAGCAGCCCAGGGACAAGCTATGGCTACACCTTC. Its translation is CASSPGTSYGYTF.

The V call is TRBV7-3, the J call TRBJ2-2, with D perhaps matching TRBD1 (7 bases). This CDR3 is 14 amino acids long. Germline V gene sequence: CDR1 SGHTA, CDR2 FQGTGA. V shed 8 bases and J shed 5 bases, with 15 bases lying between them. CDR3 nucleotide sequence: TGTGCCAGCTCTGGAGGGGGCCAAACCGGGGAGCTGTTTTTT. It specifies CASSGGGQTGELFF.

Only one count was recorded for this clone. The chain has TRBV9 and TRBJ2-1, with D possibly being TRBD2 (6 bases). The CDR3 is made up of 15 amino acids. With 2 bases removed from V and 2 bases from J, the gap between germline ends came to 11 bases. From germline, CDR1 is SGDLS and CDR2 YYNGEE. The CDR3 sequence: CASSVRGAPYNEQFF. CDR3 DNA: TGTGCCAGCAGCGTGCGGGGTGCGCCCTACAATGAGCAGTTCTTC.

The J gene is TRBJ2-1, the V gene TRBV11-3; no reliable D call. The CDR3 contains 13 residues. The V gene lost 1 base and the J gene lost 10 bases, with 11 bases spanning the gap. Germline V lookup: CDR1 SGHNT, CDR2 YENEEA. The CDR3 DNA reads as TGTGCCAGCAGCTTAGGCTTGGGCAGAGAGCAGTTCTTC. This gives the protein CASSLGLGREQFF.

This chain uses TRBV4-1 with TRBJ1-1; no clear D. The CDR3 spans 13 residues. Trimming pared 3 bases from V and 3 bases from J, leaving 8 bases between. Germline V lookup: CDR1 MGHRA, CDR2 YSYEKL. As DNA, the CDR3 is TGCGCCAGCAGCCAGGGCAGGCACACTGAAGCTTTCTTT. Its translation: CASSQGRHTEAFF.

The rearrangement links TRBV27 to TRBJ2-7, with 11 bases aligning to TRBD2. Trimming took 6 bases from V and 2 from J; bases not matched to a gene: 6. The germline V gene encodes CDR1 MNHEY and CDR2 SMNVEV (reference sequence). CDR3 length equals 15 residues. Here the CDR3 reads CASRLAGVGPYEQYF. Here the CDR3 DNA reads TGTGCCAGCAGACTAGCGGGGGTGGGTCCCTACGAGCAGTACTTC.

The DNA for the CDR3 is TGTGCCAGTAGTACCGGGACTAGCGGCCTTGAGCAGTACTTC. Its protein is CASSTGTSGLEQYF. This chain joins TRBV19 and TRBJ2-7, with 11 positions matching TRBD2. The germline V gene has CDR1 LNHDA and CDR2 SQIVND (reference sequence). The CDR3 runs to 14 residues. V was clipped by 4 bases and J by 7 bases; unmatched bases: 6.